This T cell receptor beta chain stems from a study of OX40 agonist ivuxolimab in advanced cancers. Overall study context: Patients' therapy was ivuxolimab, an antibody that acts as an agonist of OX40 (CD134). Patients were roughly 83% male with ages roughly 23 to 79, mean about 65.

CDR1 is WSHSY, CDR2 SAAADI, per germline. CDR3 size: 15 residues. Trimming took off 0 bases at V and 3 bases at J, with 8 bases between the two ends. As to this clone: Its antigen is still unknown.

Findings and limits, study-wide: On average, a greater number of expanded clones characterised CD8+ T cells relative to CD4+.

Sequencing used immunoSEQ multiplex PCR; TCRdb keeps in-frame clones, though not all of them. The table includes about 79,000 clones, more than 85% detected once. The J gene is TRBJ2-2, the V gene TRBV10-2; TRBD1 might be the D (5 bases). The specimen comprised CD4+ or CD8+ T cells sorted from blood, sampled in a trial of the OX40 agonist ivuxolimab. The TCR comes from an adult with an advanced solid tumor such as melanoma, head and neck, liver or kidney cancer. The CDR3 DNA is TGCGCCAGCAGTGAGTCCAGGGCACACACCGGGGAGCTGTTTTTT. Protein sequence: CASSESRAHTGELFF.